Shown below are 26 T cell receptor beta chains from a single sample sequenced in a study of T cells in women clearing cervical HPV infection. Repertoires were generated with immunoSEQ multiplex PCR, while TCRdb's copy carries only in-frame clones and drops some. The table lists around 31,000 clones. The specimen sequenced was blood buffy coat. These receptors came from a woman aged 18-70 years with a cervical HPV16 infection that either progressed to CIN3+ or cleared (not recorded which).

About this clone: Read data end 3 residues before the CDR3 end; the end is taken from the germline J gene. V is TRBV20-1 and J is TRBJ2-1; 11 bases align to TRBD2. The CDR3 runs 15 residues. Germline V lookup: CDR1 DFQATT, CDR2 SNEGSKA (reference sequence). Germline trimming cut 5 bases from V and 3 bases from J; bases unmatched to any gene: 6. The part of the CDR3 DNA that was read is TGCAGTGCTCCAGTAGCGGGGGGGATCTACAATGAG. Protein sequence: CSAPVAGGIYNE. The CDR3, in full, reads CSAPVAGGIYNEQFF.

A note on this clone: With the read ending 3 residues before the CDR3 end, the germline J gene is used to fill in that end. The J gene is TRBJ1-1, the V gene TRBV11-2; D may be TRBD1 (5 bases). CDR3 length: 12 amino acids. Germline V gene sequence: CDR1 SGHAT, CDR2 FQNNGV. The CDR3 bases that were read are TGTGCCAGCAGCTTCCCAGGGTCCAAA. This sequence encodes CASSFPGSK. The whole CDR3 sequence reads CASSFPGSKAFF.

With respect to this clone: The missing CDR3 end, 3 residues past where the read stops, is filled in from the germline J gene. The chain is built from TRBV7-8 and TRBJ2-3; TRBD2 matches at 9 bases. The V gene's germline CDR1 is SGHVS and CDR2 FQNEAQ. The CDR3 spans 16 residues. J gave up 4 bases and V 5 bases, and 10 bases lay outside the gene matches. The CDR3 sequence: CASSPSGAGEADTQYF. Incomplete CDR3 DNA: TGTGCCAGCAGCCCTAGCGGGGCCGGAGAGGCAGATACG. The variable domain in full, with the rest retrieved from reference TRBV7-8 and TRBJ2-3, is GAGVSQSPRYKVAKRGQDVALRCDPISGHVSLFWYQQALGQGPEFLTYFQNEAQLDKSGLPSDRFFAERPEGSVSTLKIQRTQQEDSAVYLCASSPSGAGEADTQYFGPGTRLTVL.

As regards this clone: The CDR3 end lies 3 residues beyond the end of the read and is filled in from the germline J gene. V usage is TRBV20-1 and J usage is TRBJ2-3, with TRBD2 matching over 12 bases. The CDR3 is 17 residues long. Germline loops: CDR1 DFQATT, CDR2 SNEGSKA (reference sequence). The junction had 8 bases not matched to a gene; V was cut back by 1 base and J by 3 bases. The DNA read from the CDR3 is TGCAGTGCTAGAGGAGGTTCTAGCGGGGGGGCAACAGATACG. Its protein product is CSARGGSSGGATDT. The complete CDR3 reads CSARGGSSGGATDTQYF.

In the case of this clone: Coverage ceases 3 residues before the CDR3 finishes, and the germline J gene fills in the end. V and J are TRBV18 and TRBJ2-6, with TRBD2 as a possible D gene (5 bases). This CDR3 spans 16 amino acids. Per the germline V gene, CDR1 is KGHSH and CDR2 is LQKENI. V lost 0 bases and J 3 bases, leaving 9 bases between the germline ends. The sequenced CDR3 bases are TGTGCCAGCTCACCACCGGGTAGCGTTGGGGCCAACGTC. It codes for CASSPPGSVGANV. The entire CDR3 protein is CASSPPGSVGANVLTF.

As concerns this clone: At one boundary the junction diverges from the germline segment, which might be a read error. The observed sequence ends 3 residues before the CDR3 terminus, with the missing tail filled in from the germline J gene. This rearrangement joins TRBV18 to TRBJ1-2, with D possibly matching TRBD1 (6 bases). Germline assignment: CDR1 KGHSH and CDR2 LQKENI. This CDR3 has 15 amino acids. Partial CDR3 DNA: TGTGCCAGCTCACGTTCACAGGGTACCTACAATGGG. Its translation is CASSRSQGTYNG. The complete CDR3 reads CASSRSQGTYNGYTF.

As for this clone: The CDR3 extends 3 residues past the end of the read, so its final part is completed from the germline J gene. The rearrangement links TRBV2 to TRBJ2-5; 10 nucleotides match TRBD2. CDR3 length: 17 amino acids. V lost 6 bases, J lost 5 bases, and 15 bases stayed unmatched. The V gene's germline CDR1 is SNHLY and CDR2 FYNNEI. The part of the CDR3 DNA that was read is TGTGCCAGCAGCGACGGGAGGGTAGCGGGGGGAGGGGAGACC. As protein: CASSDGRVAGGGET. The entire CDR3 protein is CASSDGRVAGGGETQYF.

As to this clone: With the read ending 3 residues before the CDR3 end, the germline J gene is used to fill in that end. The V call is TRBV6-1, the J call TRBJ1-2, with D possibly being TRBD1 (6 bases). Germline lookup yields CDR1 MNHNS and CDR2 SASEGT. CDR3 length equals 17 residues. This CDR3 is CASSEQTGLAVFYDYTF. The covered CDR3 bases are TGTGCCAGCAGCGAACAAACAGGGCTAGCGGTTTTCTACGAC.

A note on this clone: The read finishes 3 residues shy of the CDR3 end, and the germline J gene is used to complete it. This sequence joins TRBV20-1 and TRBJ1-2; 8 nucleotides line up with TRBD1. Germline trimming cut 6 bases from V and 6 bases from J; bases unmatched to any gene: 9. Germline assignment: CDR1 DFQATT and CDR2 SNEGSKA (reference sequence). The CDR3 sequence is 13 residues long. CDR3 sequence reads: CSARQGSGHGYTF. The covered CDR3 bases are TGCAGTGCCAGACAGGGGTCGGGACATGGC.

This CDR3 reads CSASGGAGSYNEQFF. The part of the CDR3 DNA that was read is TGCAGTGCTAGCGGGGGGGCCGGGTCCTACAATGAG. The chain joins TRBV20-1 to TRBJ2-1; 8 nucleotides align to TRBD2. The observed sequence ends 3 residues before the CDR3 terminus, with the missing tail filled in from the germline J gene. Trimming removed 3 bases from V and 1 base from J; junction bases left unmatched: 5. The CDR3 spans 15 residues. Germline-derived CDR1 and CDR2 are DFQATT and SNEGSKA (reference sequence).

On this clone: The CDR3 end is not reached by the read, which stops 3 residues before it; the germline J gene fills it in. The rearrangement joins TRBV7-2 to TRBJ1-2, with 12 positions matching TRBD1. The CDR3 runs to 15 residues. CDR1 and CDR2 (germline): SGHTA, FQGNSA. This CDR3 is CASSLGGTGGWGYTF. CDR3 DNA, as far as it was read: TGTGCCAGCAGCTTAGGGGGGACAGGGGGCTGGGGC. Complete variable domain (other parts from reference TRBV7-2 and TRBJ1-2): GAGVSQSPSNKVTEKGKDVELRCDPISGHTALYWYRQSLGQGLEFLIYFQGNSAPDKSGLPSDRFSAERTGGSVSTLTIQRTQQEDSAVYLCASSLGGTGGWGYTFGSGTRLTVV.

With regard to this clone: Read coverage stops 3 residues before the CDR3 terminus; the germline J gene supplies the remainder. The chain combines TRBV5-1 with TRBJ2-6; tentatively, D is TRBD1 (5 bases). Trimming took off 6 bases at V and 0 bases at J, with 16 bases between the two ends. The CDR3 spans 17 residues. Germline-derived CDR1 and CDR2 are SGHRS and YFSETQ. The sequenced CDR3 bases are TGCGCCAGCAAAAAGACAGAGGCGAACTCTGGGGCCAACGTC. Translated, it gives CASKKTEANSGANV. The whole CDR3 is CASKKTEANSGANVLTF.

Points on this clone: The DNA ends 3 residues before the CDR3 does, and the rest of the CDR3 is filled in from the germline J gene. V is TRBV30 and J is TRBJ1-1; TRBD1 is a possible D gene (5 bases). The CDR3 is made up of 15 amino acids. V lost 0 bases and J lost 0, with 11 bases in between. Germline values: CDR1 GTSNPN, CDR2 SVGIG (reference sequence). Incomplete CDR3 DNA: TGTGCCTGGAGTGTACAGGAGTCCATGAACACTGAA. Translating gives CAWSVQESMNTE. The whole CDR3 is CAWSVQESMNTEAFF.

For this clone: The read halts 3 residues ahead of the CDR3 end, with the missing end drawn from the germline J gene. The genes are TRBV20-1 and TRBJ1-2, with 7 bases fitting TRBD1. CDR1 DFQATT and CDR2 SNEGSKA come from the germline V gene (reference sequence). The CDR3 sequence is 14 residues long. The CDR3 reads CSARAPGGRAGYTF. The CDR3 bases that were read are TGCAGTGCTAGAGCGCCAGGGGGTAGGGCGGGC.

With respect to this clone: One junction end disagrees with the germline gene, perhaps due to a read error. The missing CDR3 end, 3 residues past where the read stops, is filled in from the germline J gene. Other DNA sequences in this sample translate to the same CDR3. The rearrangement joins TRBV18 to TRBJ1-3, with 8 bases lining up with TRBD1. Per germline, CDR1 KGHSH and CDR2 LQKENI. The CDR3 contains 16 residues. The CDR3 sequence is CASSTGQGASGNTIYF. CDR3 DNA, as far as it was read: TGTGCCAGCTCAACCGGTCAGGGGGCGTCTGGAAACACG.

Details on this clone: The read stops 3 residues short of the end of the CDR3; the missing end is completed from the germline J gene. The chain recombines TRBV20-1 with TRBJ1-5; perhaps TRBD1 as D (5 bases). The CDR3 has 13 residues. Looked up from germline, CDR1 is DFQATT and CDR2 is SNEGSKA (reference sequence). CDR3 DNA (partial): TGCAGTGCTAGAGATGCGGGGCCCCATCCC. Protein sequence: CSARDAGPHP. In full, the CDR3 is CSARDAGPHPQHF.

In regard to this clone: The read terminates 3 residues ahead of where the CDR3 ends, so the germline J gene completes it. The chain is built from TRBV2 and TRBJ2-3; TRBD2 agrees at 10 bases. CDR1 and CDR2 (germline): SNHLY, FYNNEI. The CDR3 length is 18 residues. Unmatched junction bases numbered 8, after V lost 1 base and J lost 1 base. Partial CDR3 DNA: TGTGCCAGCAGTGAAGTCCCCCTAGCGGGGGCCCGCACAGATACG. Translation gives CASSEVPLAGARTDT. The whole CDR3 sequence is CASSEVPLAGARTDTQYF.

Remarks on this clone: The read terminates 3 residues before the CDR3 end, so the remaining end is supplied by the germline J gene. This sequence joins TRBV20-1 and TRBJ2-5; D is possibly TRBD2 (7 bases). This CDR3 is 15 amino acids long. V lost 6 bases and J 0 bases, leaving 17 bases between the germline ends. CDR1 and CDR2 (germline): DFQATT, SNEGSKA (reference sequence). CDR3 residues: CSAQGRGGHQETQYF. CDR3 DNA (partial): TGCAGTGCCCAGGGCCGCGGGGGCCACCAAGAGACC.

Points on this clone: The read halts 3 residues ahead of the CDR3 end, with the missing end drawn from the germline J gene. V usage is TRBV18 and J usage is TRBJ1-3; D unclear. With 3 bases removed from V and 8 bases from J, the gap between germline ends came to 14 bases. This CDR3 has 14 amino acids. In germline, CDR1 is KGHSH, CDR2 LQKENI. Partial CDR3 DNA: TGTGCCAGCTCACCGGGTACACGGGGAGACACC. Translation: CASSPGTRGDT. The whole CDR3 is CASSPGTRGDTIYF.

Of note for this clone: The read gets to within 3 residues of the CDR3 end, and the germline J gene fills in the rest. The chain has TRBV5-1 and TRBJ2-7; TRBD1 is a possible D gene (8 bases). V shed 4 bases and J shed 1 base, with 12 bases lying between them. Germline V gene lookup returns CDR1 SGHRS and CDR2 YFSETQ. The CDR3 has 14 residues. The CDR3 here is CASSHRGGSYEQYF. The DNA read from the CDR3 is TGCGCCAGCAGCCACAGGGGGGGTTCCTACGAG.

In regard to this clone: The DNA ends 3 residues before the CDR3 does, and the rest of the CDR3 is filled in from the germline J gene. The chain combines TRBV2 with TRBJ2-5, with D hard to call. The CDR3 is 14 residues long. V was pared by 4 bases and J by 5 bases, with 14 bases between. In germline, CDR1 is SNHLY, CDR2 FYNNEI. The CDR3 spells CASSGRAVGETQYF. The CDR3 DNA, read in part, is TGTGCCAGCAGTGGTAGGGCAGTAGGGGAGACC.

As concerns this clone: The sequence runs out 3 residues before the end of the CDR3; the remainder is reconstructed from the germline J gene. This chain connects TRBV2 to TRBJ2-7; unclear D gene. V shed 5 bases and J shed 2 bases, with 7 bases lying between them. The CDR3 sequence is 12 residues long. CDR1 is SNHLY, CDR2 FYNNEI, per germline. Here the CDR3 reads CASSLNTYEQYF. Incomplete CDR3 DNA: TGTGCCAGCAGTCTTAACACCTACGAG. Based on the CDR3 plus reference TRBV2 and TRBJ2-7, the full variable domain is EPEVTQTPSHQVTQMGQEVILRCVPISNHLYFYWYRQILGQKVEFLVSFYNNEISEKSEIFDDQFSVERPDGSNFTLKIRSTKLEDSAMYFCASSLNTYEQYFGPGTRLTVT.

The CDR3: CASSDRSTNEKAFF. Incomplete CDR3 DNA: TGTGCCAGCAGTGATCGATCAACTAATGAAAAA. This chain uses TRBV2 with TRBJ1-1; no clear D gene. The CDR3 end falls 3 residues outside the read, so it is completed with the germline J gene. The CDR3 has 14 residues. Germline CDR1 is SNHLY and CDR2 is FYNNEI.

About this clone: The CDR3 extends 3 residues past the end of the read, so its final part is completed from the germline J gene. The V call is TRBV6-1, the J call TRBJ2-7, with TRBD1 identical over 9 bases. Per germline, CDR1 MNHNS and CDR2 SASEGT. J lost 1 base, V lost 6 bases, and 10 bases had no gene match. The CDR3 runs to 16 residues. The DNA read from the CDR3 is TGTGCCAGCAGGGAACAGGGGGCCCTTTTTTCCTACGAG. Translation: CASREQGALFSYE. In full, the CDR3 reads CASREQGALFSYEQYF.

Regarding this clone: The read is 3 residues too short to cover the CDR3 end, so that end is filled in from the germline J gene. Other DNA sequences in this specimen translate into the identical CDR3. This chain connects TRBV18 to TRBJ1-3; TRBD1 agrees at 9 bases. The V gene's germline CDR1 is KGHSH and CDR2 LQKENI. CDR3 length: 17 residues. J lost 2 bases, V lost 5 bases, and 10 bases had no gene match. CDR3 DNA (partial): TGTGCCAGCTCATTCGGGACAGGGCTATTGGCTGGAAACACC. It is translated as CASSFGTGLLAGNT. The CDR3 in its entirety is CASSFGTGLLAGNTIYF.

Regarding this clone: An end of the junction differs from the germline gene, which may be a read error. The read comes to an end 3 residues before the CDR3 does, leaving the germline J gene to fill in the end. Other DNA sequences in this specimen translate into the identical CDR3. This chain joins TRBV20-1 and TRBJ1-3; no definite D call. This CDR3 has 13 residues. CDR1 DFQATT and CDR2 SNEGSKA come from the germline V gene (reference sequence). The chain's CDR3 is CSASPDTGNTIYF. The sequenced CDR3 bases are TGCAGTGCTAGTCCAGACACTGGAAACACA.